The table lists the clone carrying this TCR beta chain with many counts. The sample originates from a study of T cell repertoires in cytomegalovirus infection. In TCRdb, the reads were re-called with MiXCR into one record per CDR3 protein. The data hold 300,000 to 400,000 distinct CDR3 sequences, with roughly 18% observed a single time. Germline assignment: CDR1 LGHNT and CDR2 FRNRAP. This CDR3 comprises 13 residues. With V trimmed by 8 bases and J by 6 bases, 5 bases remained unmatched. The sequence derives from a human donor in good health (CMV status not recorded). Some clones in this sample may be carry-over from other donors' samples. The J gene is TRBJ2-2, the V gene TRBV12-5, with TRBD2 identical over 8 bases. Sequencing used PBMCs. CDR3 DNA: TGTGCTAGTAAGCGGGAGTCGGCCGGGGAGCTGTTTTTT. Amino acids: CASKRESAGELFF.